There are a few counts of the clone carrying this T cell receptor beta chain. Its antigen remains unknown. Template switching created a universal primer site, and the cDNA included unique molecular identifiers. TCRdb re-called the 5' RACE reads through MiXCR, storing one row per CDR3 protein. The repertoire holds 1.5 million to 2 million distinct CDR3 sequences, with more than 30% as singletons. Donors uniformly comprised healthy Caucasians. This entry is derived from a study of identical twins. Overall study results and limits: Insertions ran lower in abundant cord blood beta clonotypes, though not in memory repertoires. Among out-of-frame alpha sequences shared by twins, low generation probability occurred in excess.

Looked up from germline, CDR1 is MNHNS and CDR2 is SASEGT. The CDR3 length is 16 residues. V was cut by 4 bases and J by 2 bases, with 17 bases left in between. This receptor was taken from a newborn girl in good health. This sequence joins TRBV6-1 and TRBJ1-1; D is possibly TRBD1 (6 bases). The sequencing input was cord blood. CDR3 in amino acids: CASSVFSYRENTEAFF. CDR3 in DNA: TGTGCCAGCAGTGTGTTCTCGTACAGGGAAAACACTGAAGCTTTCTTT.